A single sample gave rise to the 21 T cell receptor beta chains below, sequenced in a study of T cell clonotyping in hematopoietic cell transplantation. Method: immunoSEQ multiplex PCR; TCRdb's copy keeps in-frame clones and lacks some. This sample has just under 20,000 clones, with around 85% found just once. Sequencing input: peripheral blood mononuclear cells. The receptors were gathered from a man aged 55 to 70 in good health. Some clones in this sample may be carry-over from other donors' samples.

The rearrangement joins TRBV9 to TRBJ2-5, with 7 bases that match TRBD1. Germline V gene sequence: CDR1 SGDLS, CDR2 YYNGEE. The CDR3 is 16 residues long. V dropped 3 bases and J dropped 3; count of bases not matched to a gene: 11. In DNA, the CDR3 is TGTGCCAGCAGCGCATGGGACAGAGCAAACGAAGAGACCCAGTACTTC. It codes for CASSAWDRANEETQYF.

The rearrangement joins TRBV28 to TRBJ1-5, with D unresolved. CDR1 and CDR2 (germline): MDHEN, SYDVKM. There are 14 residues in the CDR3. The V end lost 7 bases, the J end lost 1 base, and 11 bases lay between the germline ends. For the CDR3, the DNA is TGTGCCAGCAAGATAGGCCTCAGCAATCAGCCCCAGCATTTT. Amino acids: CASKIGLSNQPQHF.

V is TRBV5-1 and J is TRBJ1-2; 7 bases match TRBD1. CDR3 length: 17 residues. Germline V gives CDR1 SGHRS, CDR2 YFSETQ. The trim removed 0 bases at V and 1 base at J, leaving 9 bases unmatched. CDR3 sequence reads: CASSLGLGDRLNYGYTF. CDR3 DNA sequence: TGCGCCAGCAGCTTGGGTTTGGGGGACAGACTTAACTATGGCTACACCTTC.

The V call is TRBV2, the J call TRBJ1-6; 7 nucleotides agree with TRBD1. This CDR3 region has 12 residues. V was clipped by 6 bases and J by 9 bases; unmatched bases: 2. From germline, CDR1 is SNHLY and CDR2 FYNNEI. The CDR3 reads CASSRTGSPLHF. CDR3 bases: TGTGCCAGCAGCCGGACAGGTTCACCCCTCCACTTT.

The chain combines TRBV6-6 with TRBJ1-2; D is unresolved. Germline assignment: CDR1 MNHNY and CDR2 SVGAGI (reference sequence). V was clipped by 5 bases and J by 8 bases, with 9 bases between them. The CDR3 length is 11 residues. CDR3 protein: CASSPGGGYTF. CDR3 DNA sequence: TGTGCCAGCAGTCCGGGAGGGGGCTACACCTTC.

The V call is TRBV9, the J call TRBJ1-1; D might be TRBD1 (6 bases). Between the trimmed V and J ends, which lost 4 bases and 1 base, there was a span of 14 bases. Germline CDR1 SGDLS, CDR2 YYNGEE. The CDR3 is made up of 15 amino acids. The CDR3 DNA reads TGTGCCAGCAGCCCTCGTGGGGGGGCGAACACTGAAGCTTTCTTT. It yields the protein CASSPRGGANTEAFF.

The chain has TRBV29-1 and TRBJ2-1; no reliable D call. Looked up from germline, CDR1 is SQVTM and CDR2 is ANQGSEA. V dropped 4 bases and J dropped 7 bases, with 14 bases sitting between them. This CDR3 is built from 13 residues. The CDR3 loop is CSVGSPAWNEQFF. For the CDR3, the DNA is TGCAGCGTTGGTAGTCCAGCATGGAATGAGCAGTTCTTC.

The DNA for the CDR3 is TGTGCCAGCAGCTTATCCGGCCACTTGGGCGGGGAGCTGTTTTTT. It yields the protein CASSLSGHLGGELFF. V and J are TRBV9 and TRBJ2-2; D gene unclear. The ends were cut back, 4 bases at V and 7 bases at J, with 17 bases in the middle. Germline CDR1 and CDR2: SGDLS and YYNGEE. The CDR3 has 15 residues.

This sequence joins TRBV10-3 and TRBJ2-5; tentative D call: TRBD2 (5 bases). Trimming pared 5 bases from V and 5 bases from J, leaving 15 bases between. The CDR3 is 14 amino acids. From germline, CDR1 is ENHRY and CDR2 SYGVKD. CDR3 protein: CAISHGLLGETQYF. The DNA of the CDR3 is TGTGCCATCAGTCATGGACTCTTGGGGGAGACCCAGTACTTC.

This clone was detected once. J is TRBJ1-1 and V is TRBV2, with D hard to call. V was trimmed by 6 bases and J by 0 bases, leaving 8 bases between them. This CDR3 is 13 amino acids long. Germline V gene lookup returns CDR1 SNHLY and CDR2 FYNNEI. In DNA form, the CDR3 reads TGTGCCAGCAGGAAAGAGATGAACACTGAAGCTTTCTTT. It translates to CASRKEMNTEAFF.

This sequence joins TRBV9 and TRBJ2-3; D gene uncertain. There are 15 residues in the CDR3. The V end was cut by 3 bases, the J end by 2 bases, with 13 bases between. The V gene's germline CDR1 is SGDLS and CDR2 YYNGEE. Here the CDR3 reads CASSATVIPTDTQYF. The CDR3 DNA follows: TGTGCCAGCAGCGCGACCGTCATTCCCACAGATACGCAGTATTTT.

The chain has TRBV2 and TRBJ1-5, with D tentatively TRBD1 (6 bases). CDR1 SNHLY and CDR2 FYNNEI come from the germline V gene. The CDR3 has 15 amino acids. The germline V and J ends were trimmed by 4 bases and 7 bases, with 17 bases remaining between them. CDR3 in amino acids: CASSGGALKVQPQHF. The DNA of the CDR3 is TGTGCCAGCAGTGGGGGGGCTCTGAAGGTGCAGCCCCAGCATTTT.

This sequence joins TRBV7-2 and TRBJ2-5; tentatively, D is TRBD2 (5 bases). The V and J ends lost 1 base and 5 bases respectively, with 14 bases between them. The CDR3 runs to 15 residues. The germline V gene has CDR1 SGHTA and CDR2 FQGNSA. The CDR3 loop is CASSLGPGDWETQYF. CDR3 nucleotides: TGTGCCAGCAGCTTAGGTCCCGGGGATTGGGAGACCCAGTACTTC. Full variable domain (remainder filled in from reference TRBV7-2 and TRBJ2-5): GAGVSQSPSNKVTEKGKDVELRCDPISGHTALYWYRQSLGQGLEFLIYFQGNSAPDKSGLPSDRFSAERTGGSVSTLTIQRTQQEDSAVYLCASSLGPGDWETQYFGPGTRLLVL.

This clone was seen a handful of times. The chain employs TRBV9 and TRBJ1-2; 7 bases fit TRBD1. The CDR3 spans 14 residues. The ends lost 0 bases at V and 8 bases at J; junction bases unmatched: 7. Germline values: CDR1 SGDLS, CDR2 YYNGEE. Here the CDR3 DNA reads TGTGCCAGCAGCGTAGCGACAGGGACCGTAGGCTACACCTTC. Encoded protein: CASSVATGTVGYTF.

The rearrangement uses TRBV9 and TRBJ2-7; 11 bases line up with TRBD2. The CDR3 spans 17 residues. Germline V gene data show CDR1 as SGDLS and CDR2 as YYNGEE. The V and J ends lost 0 bases and 5 bases, in that order; junction bases with no gene match: 10. The CDR3 coding sequence is TGTGCCAGCAGCGTAGGTTATCTAGCGGGAGGAGGGAACGAGCAGTACTTC. Its protein product is CASSVGYLAGGGNEQYF.

The chain links TRBV28 to TRBJ2-3, with TRBD1 as a possible D gene (6 bases). Trimming cost V 7 bases and J 3 bases, with 8 bases left between them. The CDR3 totals 12 residues. Germline assignment: CDR1 MDHEN and CDR2 SYDVKM. CDR3 loop: CASTQGTDTQYF. The CDR3 DNA reads as TGTGCCAGCACCCAGGGGACAGATACGCAGTATTTT. Using reference TRBV28 and TRBJ2-3 for the parts outside the CDR3, the full variable domain is DVKVTQSSRYLVKRTGEKVFLECVQDMDHENMFWYRQDPGLGLRLIYFSYDVKMKEKGDIPEGYSVSREKKERFSLILESASTNQTSMYLCASTQGTDTQYFGPGTRLTVL.

The rearrangement uses TRBV30 and TRBJ2-2; D could derive from TRBD1 or TRBD2 (5 bases each). V gave up 0 bases and J gave up 3 bases, with 8 bases separating them. Germline values: CDR1 GTSNPN, CDR2 SVGIG (reference sequence). The CDR3 spans 14 residues. The CDR3 bases are TGTGCCTGGAGTGTACGGGGCTACACCGGGGAGCTGTTTTTT. Translated, it gives CAWSVRGYTGELFF.

J is TRBJ2-7 and V is TRBV5-8; 9 nucleotides align to TRBD1. Germline V gene lookup returns CDR1 SGHTS and CDR2 YDEGEE. After removal of 10 bases from V and 4 bases from J, the junction contained 3 bases not matched to a gene. CDR3 length equals 11 residues. The CDR3 nucleotides read TGTGCCGGACAGGGGTTTTACGAGCAGTACTTC. Its protein is CAGQGFYEQYF.

V gene TRBV28 combines with J gene TRBJ1-4; tentative D call: TRBD1 (5 bases). The CDR3 totals 14 residues. Trimming pared 2 bases from V and 6 bases from J, leaving 10 bases between. Germline values: CDR1 MDHEN, CDR2 SYDVKM. CDR3 residues: CASSLTGRHEKLFF. The CDR3 DNA follows: TGTGCCAGCAGTTTAACAGGTCGTCATGAAAAACTGTTTTTT. The full variable domain, rest sourced from reference TRBV28 and TRBJ1-4, is DVKVTQSSRYLVKRTGEKVFLECVQDMDHENMFWYRQDPGLGLRLIYFSYDVKMKEKGDIPEGYSVSREKKERFSLILESASTNQTSMYLCASSLTGRHEKLFFGSGTQLSVL.

The chain couples TRBV18 to TRBJ2-7; D gene unclear. V was clipped by 3 bases and J by 1 base, with 10 bases between them. Germline-derived CDR1 and CDR2 are KGHSH and LQKENI. This CDR3 region has 14 residues. This CDR3 is CASSPRHVSYEQYF. CDR3 DNA sequence: TGTGCCAGCTCACCGAGACACGTTTCCTACGAGCAGTACTTC.

The J gene is TRBJ1-1, the V gene TRBV30; no definite D call. Trimming removed 5 bases at V and 2 bases at J, with 6 bases between. This CDR3 region has 11 residues. Germline V gene lookup returns CDR1 GTSNPN and CDR2 SVGIG (reference sequence). In DNA form, the CDR3 reads TGTGCCTGGCTATTTAACACTGAAGCTTTCTTT. Protein: CAWLFNTEAFF. Full variable domain (remainder filled in from reference TRBV30 and TRBJ1-1): SQTIHQWPATLVQPVGSPLSLECTVEGTSNPNLYWYRQAAGRGLQLLFYSVGIGQISSEVPQNLSASRPQDRQFILSSKKLLLSDSGFYLCAWLFNTEAFFGQGTRLTVV.